This record concerns one TCR beta chain sequence. Its cognate antigen is unknown. The PCR made use of 60 Vbeta and 13 Jbeta primers. The repertoire was sequenced with immunoSEQ multiplex PCR; TCRdb's copy has only in-frame clones and lacks some. The sample has approximately 150,000 clones; about four fifths are singletons. This sample is part of a study of cytomegalovirus exposure and HLA in healthy donors. Study-level findings and limits: Association of a missense DCLRE1C variant with TCR beta V- and J-gene trimming was reported in a later analysis. Investigators reported some 150 TCR beta chains as tied to cytomegalovirus.

The V gene lost 0 bases and the J gene lost 1 base, with 11 bases spanning the gap. The CDR3 has 16 amino acids. Germline values: CDR1 MGHRA, CDR2 YSYEKL. The clonotype comes from a man aged 25 to 40 in good health and CMV-seropositive. The J gene is TRBJ2-3, the V gene TRBV4-1; TRBD2 is a possible D gene (6 bases). Sequenced sample: PBMCs. The CDR3 here is CASSQDSSGGTDTQYF. The DNA for the CDR3 is TGCGCCAGCAGCCAAGATTCTTCGGGGGGCACAGATACGCAGTATTTT.